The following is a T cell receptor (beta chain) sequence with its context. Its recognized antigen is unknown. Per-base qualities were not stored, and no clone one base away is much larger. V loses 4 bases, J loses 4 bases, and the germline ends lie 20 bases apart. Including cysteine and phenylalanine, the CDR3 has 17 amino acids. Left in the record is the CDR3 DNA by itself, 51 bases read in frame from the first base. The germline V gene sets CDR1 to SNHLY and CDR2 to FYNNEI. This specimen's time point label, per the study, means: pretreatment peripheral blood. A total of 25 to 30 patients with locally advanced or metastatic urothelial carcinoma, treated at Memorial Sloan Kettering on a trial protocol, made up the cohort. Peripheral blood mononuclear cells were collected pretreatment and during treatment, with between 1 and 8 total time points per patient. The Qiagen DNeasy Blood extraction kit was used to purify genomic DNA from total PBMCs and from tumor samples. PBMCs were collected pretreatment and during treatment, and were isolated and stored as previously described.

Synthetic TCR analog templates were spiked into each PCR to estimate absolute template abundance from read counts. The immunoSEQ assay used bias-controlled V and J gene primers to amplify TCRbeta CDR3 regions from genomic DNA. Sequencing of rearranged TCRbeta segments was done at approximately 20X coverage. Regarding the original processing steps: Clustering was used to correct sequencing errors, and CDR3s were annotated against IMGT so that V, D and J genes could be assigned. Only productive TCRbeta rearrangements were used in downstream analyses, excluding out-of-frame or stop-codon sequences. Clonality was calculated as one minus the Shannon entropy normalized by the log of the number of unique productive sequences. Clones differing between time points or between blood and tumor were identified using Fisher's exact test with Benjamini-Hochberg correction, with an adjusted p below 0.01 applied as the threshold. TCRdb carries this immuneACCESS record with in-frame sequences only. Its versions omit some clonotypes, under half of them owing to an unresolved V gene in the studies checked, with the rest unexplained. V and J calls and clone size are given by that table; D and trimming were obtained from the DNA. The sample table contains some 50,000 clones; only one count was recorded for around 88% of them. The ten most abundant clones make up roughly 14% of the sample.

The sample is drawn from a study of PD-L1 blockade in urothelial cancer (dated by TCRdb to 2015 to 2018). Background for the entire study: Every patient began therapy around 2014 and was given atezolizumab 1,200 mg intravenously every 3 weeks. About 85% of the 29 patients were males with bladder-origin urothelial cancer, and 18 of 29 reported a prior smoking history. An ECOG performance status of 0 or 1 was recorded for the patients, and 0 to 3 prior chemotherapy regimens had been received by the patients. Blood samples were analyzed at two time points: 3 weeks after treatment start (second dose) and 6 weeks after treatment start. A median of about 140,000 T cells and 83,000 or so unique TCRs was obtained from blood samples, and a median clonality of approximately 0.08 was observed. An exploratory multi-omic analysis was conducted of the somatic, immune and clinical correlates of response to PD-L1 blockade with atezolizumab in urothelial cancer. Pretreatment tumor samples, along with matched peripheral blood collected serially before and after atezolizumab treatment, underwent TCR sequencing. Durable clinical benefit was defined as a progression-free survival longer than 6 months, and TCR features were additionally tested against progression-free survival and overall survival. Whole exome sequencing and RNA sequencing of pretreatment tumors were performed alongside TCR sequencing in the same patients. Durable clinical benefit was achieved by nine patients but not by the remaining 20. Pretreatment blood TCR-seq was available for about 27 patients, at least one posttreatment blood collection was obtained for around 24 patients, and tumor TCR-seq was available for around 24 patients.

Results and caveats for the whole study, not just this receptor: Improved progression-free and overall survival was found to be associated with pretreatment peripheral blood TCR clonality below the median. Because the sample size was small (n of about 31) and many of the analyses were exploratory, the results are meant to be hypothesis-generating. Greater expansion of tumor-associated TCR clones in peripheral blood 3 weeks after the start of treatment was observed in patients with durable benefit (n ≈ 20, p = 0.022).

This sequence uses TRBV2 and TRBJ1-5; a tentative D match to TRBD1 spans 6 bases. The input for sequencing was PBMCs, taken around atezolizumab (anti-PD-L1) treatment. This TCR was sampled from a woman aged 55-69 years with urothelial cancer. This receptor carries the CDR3 CASSGSRDQGWNQPQHF. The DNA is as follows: TGTGCCAGCAGTGGAAGCCGGGACCAGGGGTGGAATCAGCCCCAGCATTTT.